This T cell receptor (beta chain) emerged from a study of T cell repertoires in cytomegalovirus infection. Study background: Well-studied HLA-B-restricted CMV epitopes were used in the study alongside recently identified HLA-C-restricted ones. A matching HLA type, together with CMV infection, was signaled by public TCR beta signatures.

With respect to this clonotype: Antigen specificity is unknown.

TCRdb ran MiXCR on the reads and lists one entry per CDR3 protein. The sample records roughly 920,000 distinct CDR3 sequences, around 32% being singletons. The study's findings and limits: The ex vivo response was dominated by HLA-C-restricted CMV-specific TCR beta clonotypes.

V dropped 5 bases and J dropped 0; count of bases not matched to a gene: 10. CDR1 and CDR2 from the germline V gene are SEHNR and FQNEAQ (reference sequence). The CDR3 is 17 amino acids. The chain joins TRBV7-9 to TRBJ2-4, with 7 bases that match TRBD1. The source of this sequence is a human donor in good health (CMV status not recorded). Some clones in this sample may be carry-over from other donors' samples. The input for sequencing was cultured CD8+ T cells from PBMCs, taken from culture after CMV antigen stimulation. CDR3 in amino acids: CASSTQTGSLAKNIQYF. DNA for the CDR3: TGTGCCAGCAGCACCCAGACAGGGTCCCTAGCCAAAAACATTCAGTACTTC.